This T cell receptor (beta chain) is drawn from a study of cytomegalovirus exposure and HLA in healthy donors. Study details: Researchers previously reported finding 90 million to 120 million unique TCR beta sequences from 150 million to 200 million T cells. Points from the study as a whole: One cluster of highly shared sequence variants probably arose as a sequencing artifact. In an earlier analysis, in some 500 donors, most V segments appeared productive either ~87% or ~30% of the time. A later analysis, which compared TCR beta chains of equal frequency, found the HLA-associated ones more clonally expanded.

Concerning this clone itself: As yet, its antigen is unknown. Other DNA sequences within the sample encode an identical CDR3.

The CDR3 extends over 17 amino acids. The germline CDR1 and CDR2 sequences are SGHTA and FQGNSA. The trim removed 2 bases at V and 3 bases at J, leaving 12 bases unmatched. The PCR ran on 60 Vbeta and 13 Jbeta primers. The repertoire was sequenced with immunoSEQ multiplex PCR; TCRdb's copy has only in-frame clones and lacks some. The specimen's table records approximately 140,000 clones. The clonotype comes from a woman in her late teens or twenties in good health and CMV-seronegative. Sequencing input: PBMCs. V gene TRBV7-2 combines with J gene TRBJ1-1; 7 nucleotides line up with TRBD1. CDR3 DNA sequence: TGTGCCAGCAGCTTAAGAGGGGGCGGGCGGGGAGACACTGAAGCTTTCTTT. It specifies CASSLRGGGRGDTEAFF.